Listed below are T cell receptor beta chains from one sample, sequenced in a study of cytomegalovirus exposure and HLA in healthy donors. Sequenced by immunoSEQ multiplex PCR; TCRdb stores in-frame clones only, minus some. The sample lists some 160,000 clones, 75% to 90% occurring once. Sequenced sample: PBMCs. The receptor set was obtained from a woman between 18 and 29 years old in good health and CMV-seronegative. Each CDR3 is given without its conserved first and last residue.

TRBV10-3 AISESQGSGYEQY
TRBV6-5 ASSSGKGRRGEQF
TRBV29-1 SVTQGQGADQPQH
TRBV27 ATYIQGLYT
TRBV11-2 ASSLTREEAF
TRBV11-2 ASSTQGDRGRYGYT
TRBV13 ASSLGISPNEQF
TRBV10-3 AISTTPPTDTQY
TRBV28 ASSSRTGQGKRALSTEAF
TRBV4-1 ASSLITGVDSSYEQY
TRBV6-5 ASSPDGLRGGYT
TRBV5-1 ASSVGQPGGETQY
TRBV5-1 ASSPQLATNEKLF
TRBV6-4 ASSDRDSGPLH
TRBV9 ASSATNRGAYTDTQY